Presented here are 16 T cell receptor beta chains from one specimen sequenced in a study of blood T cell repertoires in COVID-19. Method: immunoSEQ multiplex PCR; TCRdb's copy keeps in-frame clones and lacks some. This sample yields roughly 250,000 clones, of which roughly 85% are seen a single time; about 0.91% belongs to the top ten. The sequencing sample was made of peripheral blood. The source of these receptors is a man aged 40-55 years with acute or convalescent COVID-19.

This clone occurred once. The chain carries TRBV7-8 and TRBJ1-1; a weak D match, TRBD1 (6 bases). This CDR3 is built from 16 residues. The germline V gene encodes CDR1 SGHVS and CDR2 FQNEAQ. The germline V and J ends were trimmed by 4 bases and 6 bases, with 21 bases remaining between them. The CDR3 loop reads CASSSYRVGMVAEAFF. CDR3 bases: TGTGCCAGCAGCTCTTACAGGGTAGGAATGGTAGCTGAAGCTTTCTTT.

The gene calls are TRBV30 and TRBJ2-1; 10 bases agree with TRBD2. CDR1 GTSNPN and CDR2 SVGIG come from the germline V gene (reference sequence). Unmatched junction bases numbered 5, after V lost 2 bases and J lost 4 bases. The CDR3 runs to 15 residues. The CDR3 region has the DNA TGTGCCTGGAGTCCACTAGCGGGGTTTTACAATGAGCAGTTCTTC. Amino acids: CAWSPLAGFYNEQFF.

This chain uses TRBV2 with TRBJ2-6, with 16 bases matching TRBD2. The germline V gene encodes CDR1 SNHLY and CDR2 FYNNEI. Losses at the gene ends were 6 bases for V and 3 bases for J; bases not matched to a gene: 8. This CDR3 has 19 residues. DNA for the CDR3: TGTGCCAGCAGCCGGGGACTAGCGGGGGGGCCGATTGGGGCCAACGTCCTGACTTTC. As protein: CASSRGLAGGPIGANVLTF.

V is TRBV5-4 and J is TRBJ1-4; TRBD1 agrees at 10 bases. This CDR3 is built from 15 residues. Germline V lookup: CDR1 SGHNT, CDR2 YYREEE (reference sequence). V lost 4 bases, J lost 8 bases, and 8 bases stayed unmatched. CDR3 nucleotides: TGTGCCAGCAGCCCTCGACAGGGGGCAGGGGAAAAACTGTTTTTT. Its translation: CASSPRQGAGEKLFF.

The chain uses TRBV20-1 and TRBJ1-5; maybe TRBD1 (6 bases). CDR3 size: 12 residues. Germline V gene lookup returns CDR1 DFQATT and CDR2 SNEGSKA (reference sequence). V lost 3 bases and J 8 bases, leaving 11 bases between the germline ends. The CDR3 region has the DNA TGCAGTGCTAGTTCGGGGGGCGAGCCCCAGCATTTT. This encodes CSASSGGEPQHF.

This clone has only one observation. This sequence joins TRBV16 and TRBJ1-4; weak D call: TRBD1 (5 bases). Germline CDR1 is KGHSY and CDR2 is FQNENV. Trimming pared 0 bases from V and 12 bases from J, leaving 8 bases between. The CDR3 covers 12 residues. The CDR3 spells CASSQSETELFF. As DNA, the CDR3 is TGTGCCAGCAGCCAATCCGAGACAGAACTGTTTTTT. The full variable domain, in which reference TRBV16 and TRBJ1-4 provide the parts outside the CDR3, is GEEVAQTPKHLVRGEGQKAKLYCAPIKGHSYVFWYQQVLKNEFKFLISFQNENVFDETGMPKERFSAKCLPNSPCSLEIQATKLEDSAVYFCASSQSETELFFGSGTQLSVL.

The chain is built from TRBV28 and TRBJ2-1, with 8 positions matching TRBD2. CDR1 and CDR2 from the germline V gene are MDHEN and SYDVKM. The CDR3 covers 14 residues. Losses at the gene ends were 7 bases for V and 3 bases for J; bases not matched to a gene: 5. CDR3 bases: TGTGCCAGCATAAGCGGGGGAGTCTACAATGAGCAGTTCTTC. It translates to CASISGGVYNEQFF.

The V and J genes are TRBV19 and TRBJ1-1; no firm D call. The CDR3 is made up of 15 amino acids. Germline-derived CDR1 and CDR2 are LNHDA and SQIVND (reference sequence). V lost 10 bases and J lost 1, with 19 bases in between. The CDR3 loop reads CAILLPGPRNTEAFF. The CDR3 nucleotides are TGTGCCATATTACTTCCTGGGCCGAGGAACACTGAAGCTTTCTTT.

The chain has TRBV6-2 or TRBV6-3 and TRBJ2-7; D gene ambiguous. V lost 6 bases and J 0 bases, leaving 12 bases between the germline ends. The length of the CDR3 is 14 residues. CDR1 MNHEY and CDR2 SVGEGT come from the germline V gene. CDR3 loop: CASSQNPSSYEQYF. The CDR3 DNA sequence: TGTGCCAGCAGCCAAAACCCGAGCTCCTACGAGCAGTACTTC.

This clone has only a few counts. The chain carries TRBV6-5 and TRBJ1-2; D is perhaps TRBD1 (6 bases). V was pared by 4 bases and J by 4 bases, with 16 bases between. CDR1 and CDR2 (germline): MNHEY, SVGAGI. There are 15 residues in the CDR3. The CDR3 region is CASSSQQGLIYGYTF. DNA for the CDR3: TGTGCCAGCAGTTCCCAACAGGGATTGATCTATGGCTACACCTTC.

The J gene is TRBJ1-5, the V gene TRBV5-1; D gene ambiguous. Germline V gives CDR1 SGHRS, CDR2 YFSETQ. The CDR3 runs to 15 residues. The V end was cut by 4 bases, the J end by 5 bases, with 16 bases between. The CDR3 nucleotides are TGCGCCAGCAGCCTATACTCAATGAGGGATCAGCCCCAGCATTTT. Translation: CASSLYSMRDQPQHF.

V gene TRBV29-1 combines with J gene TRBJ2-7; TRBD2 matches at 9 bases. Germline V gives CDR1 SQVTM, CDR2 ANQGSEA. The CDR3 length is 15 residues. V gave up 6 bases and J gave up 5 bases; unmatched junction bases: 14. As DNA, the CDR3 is TGCAGCGTCTTTATTGGACTAGCGAGAAAGGACGAGCAGTACTTC. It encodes CSVFIGLARKDEQYF.

The CDR3 region has the DNA TGTGCCAGCGGAGACCGATCCTACGAGCAGTACTTC. Residues: CASGDRSYEQYF. The chain links TRBV2 to TRBJ2-7; D is uncertain. Germline CDR1 reads SNHLY; CDR2 reads FYNNEI. The CDR3 covers 12 residues. The V end was cut by 8 bases, the J end by 1 base, with 9 bases between.

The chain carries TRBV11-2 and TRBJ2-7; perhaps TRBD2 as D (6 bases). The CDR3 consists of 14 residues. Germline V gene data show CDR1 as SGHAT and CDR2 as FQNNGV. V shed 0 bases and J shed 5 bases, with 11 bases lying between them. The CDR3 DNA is TGTGCCAGCAGCTTAGAGCGGGGAACGAACGAGCAGTACTTC. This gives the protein CASSLERGTNEQYF.

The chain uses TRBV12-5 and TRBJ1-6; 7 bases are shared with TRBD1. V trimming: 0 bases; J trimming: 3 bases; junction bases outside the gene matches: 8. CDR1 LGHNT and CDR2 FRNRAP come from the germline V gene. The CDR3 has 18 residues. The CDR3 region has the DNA TGTGCTAGTGGTTTGGTTACCCCGACAGGGATCTATAATTCACCCCTCCACTTT. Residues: CASGLVTPTGIYNSPLHF.

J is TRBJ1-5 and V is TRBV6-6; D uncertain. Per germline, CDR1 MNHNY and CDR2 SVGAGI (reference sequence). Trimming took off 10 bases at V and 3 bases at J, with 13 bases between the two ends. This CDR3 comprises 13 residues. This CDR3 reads CATFHSYNQPQHF. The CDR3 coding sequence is TGTGCCACCTTCCACAGCTACAATCAGCCCCAGCATTTT.